This T cell receptor (beta chain) was recorded in a study of cytotoxic CD8 clonotypes in ibrutinib-treated CLL. This clone turned up a few times. The germline CDR1 and CDR2 sequences are PRHDT and FYEKMQ (reference sequence). The CDR3 length is 13 residues. V dropped 5 bases and J dropped 5 bases, with 12 bases sitting between them. Generated by immunoSEQ multiplex PCR, the TCRdb table keeps only in-frame clones and is missing some. The sample includes about 49,000 clones, around 68% of them seen just once. The chain is built from TRBV13 and TRBJ2-5; D unresolved. The sequenced sample was PBMCs, obtained after 12 months of ibrutinib treatment. This clonotype was sampled from a human donor with chronic lymphocytic leukemia. The CDR3 region is CASSRMTGETQYF. CDR3 DNA: TGTGCCAGCAGCAGGATGACTGGGGAGACCCAGTACTTC.